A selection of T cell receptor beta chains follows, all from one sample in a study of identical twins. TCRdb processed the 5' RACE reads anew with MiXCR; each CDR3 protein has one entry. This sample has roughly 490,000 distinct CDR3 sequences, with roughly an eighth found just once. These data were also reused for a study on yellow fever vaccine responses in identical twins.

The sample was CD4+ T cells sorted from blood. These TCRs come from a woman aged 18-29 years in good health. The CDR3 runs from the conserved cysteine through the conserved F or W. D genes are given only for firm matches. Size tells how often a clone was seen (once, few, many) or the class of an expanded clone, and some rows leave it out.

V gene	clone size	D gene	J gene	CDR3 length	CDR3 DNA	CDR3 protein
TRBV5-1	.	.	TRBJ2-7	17	TGCGCCAGCAGCTGGAGCCCGATTGGGGGCCCTACCTACGAGCAGTACTTC	CASSWSPIGGPTYEQYF
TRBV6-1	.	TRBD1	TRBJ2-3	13	TGTGCCAGCAGTGAACGAGACCGGGACAGGGGAGCTTTT	CASSERDRDRGAF
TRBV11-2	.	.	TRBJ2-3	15	TGTGCCAGCACCTCCCTGGGGGGCAGCGCAGATACGCAGTATTTT	CASTSLGGSADTQYF
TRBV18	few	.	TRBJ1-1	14	TGTGCCAGCTCCCCACGAAAGGGGCAGACTGAAGCTTTCTTT	CASSPRKGQTEAFF
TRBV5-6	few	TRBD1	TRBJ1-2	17	TGTGCCAGCAGCTTGCCGACAGGGACCCAAACTAACTATGGCTACACCTTC	CASSLPTGTQTNYGYTF
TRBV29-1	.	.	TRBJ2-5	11	TGCAGCGTTGTGGTGGGAGAGACCCAGTACTTC	CSVVVGETQYF
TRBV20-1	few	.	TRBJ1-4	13	TGCAGTGCTAGAGGGGGCCTTAATGAAAAACTGTTTTTT	CSARGGLNEKLFF
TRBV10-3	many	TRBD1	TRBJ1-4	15	TGTGCCACCAGAACCCGACAGGGGACGGGGGAAAAACTGTTTTTT	CATRTRQGTGEKLFF
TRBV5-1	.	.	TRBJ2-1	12	TGCGCCAGCAGCTTGGCTAACAATGAGCAGTTCTTC	CASSLANNEQFF
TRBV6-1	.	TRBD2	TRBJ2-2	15	TGTGCCAGCAGGAAAGCGGGGGGAAGGACCGGGGAGCTGTTTTTT	CASRKAGGRTGELFF
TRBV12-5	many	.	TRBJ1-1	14	TGTGCTAGTGGCTCTGACACCAAGAACACTGAAGCTTTCTTT	CASGSDTKNTEAFF
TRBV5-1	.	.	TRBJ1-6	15	TGCGCCAGCAGCCCGGTTGGGCAGTTCTATTCACCCCTCCACTTT	CASSPVGQFYSPLHF
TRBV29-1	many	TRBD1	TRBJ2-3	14	TGCAGCGCCGATACAGGGGCAATGACAGATACGCAGTATTTT	CSADTGAMTDTQYF
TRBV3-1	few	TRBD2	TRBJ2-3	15	TGTGCCAGCAGCGGTCGAGCGGGGGCAACAGATACGCAGTATTTT	CASSGRAGATDTQYF
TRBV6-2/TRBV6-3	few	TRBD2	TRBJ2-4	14	TGTGCCAGCAGTCCGGGACTAGCGAAAAACATTCAGTACTTC	CASSPGLAKNIQYF
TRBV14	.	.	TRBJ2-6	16	TGTGCCAGCAGCCAAGCTAGAGTTTCTGGGGCCAACGTCCTGACTTTC	CASSQARVSGANVLTF
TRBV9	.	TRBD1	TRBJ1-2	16	TGTGCCAGCAGCGCAGGACAGGGGGGCTTGAACTATGGCTACACCTTC	CASSAGQGGLNYGYTF
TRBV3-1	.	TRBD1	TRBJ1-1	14	TGTGCCAGCAGCCAAGCGGACAGGGGAATTGAAGCTTTCTTT	CASSQADRGIEAFF
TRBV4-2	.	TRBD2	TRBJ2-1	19	TGTGCCAGCAGCCCCCGGTTACTAGCGGGAGGGCTTAAATACAATGAGCAGTTCTTC	CASSPRLLAGGLKYNEQFF
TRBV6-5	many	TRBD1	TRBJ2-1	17	TGTGCCAGCAGTTACTCGATCGGACAGGGGGTGGCCAATGAGCAGTTCTTC	CASSYSIGQGVANEQFF
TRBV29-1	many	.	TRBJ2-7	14	TGCAGCGTTAAACTCTTCCTGGACAGCTACGAGCAGTACTTC	CSVKLFLDSYEQYF
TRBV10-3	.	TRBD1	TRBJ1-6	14	TGTGCCACCCATGGGACAGGAGATAATTCACCCCTCCACTTT	CATHGTGDNSPLHF
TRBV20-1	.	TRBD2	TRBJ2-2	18	TGCAGTGCTAGAGGGATGGGCGGGAGAGCGGGGGGCACCGGGGAGCTGTTTTTT	CSARGMGGRAGGTGELFF
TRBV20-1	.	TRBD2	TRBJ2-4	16	TGCAGTGCCCCCGGACTAGCGGGAGGGGGGAAAAACATTCAGTACTTC	CSAPGLAGGGKNIQYF
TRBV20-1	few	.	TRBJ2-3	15	TGCAGTGCGATCGGTGGGGGAATCAGCACAGATACGCAGTATTTT	CSAIGGGISTDTQYF
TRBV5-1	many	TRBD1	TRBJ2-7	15	TGCGCCAGCAGCCACGGGGACAGGATCTACTACGAGCAGTACTTC	CASSHGDRIYYEQYF
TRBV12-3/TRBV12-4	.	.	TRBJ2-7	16	TGTGCCAGCAGTTTAGGGTATGGGGTGGTAGGCTACGAGCAGTACTTC	CASSLGYGVVGYEQYF
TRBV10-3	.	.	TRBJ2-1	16	TGTGCCATCAGCGATGTAGGGGGGCAAGGCTACAATGAGCAGTTCTTC	CAISDVGGQGYNEQFF
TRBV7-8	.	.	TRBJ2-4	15	TGTGCCAGCAGCCCCCTTGCGGGCGCGATAAACATTCAGTACTTC	CASSPLAGAINIQYF
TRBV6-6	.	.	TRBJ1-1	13	TGTGCCAGCAGTTACTCAAGGGCACAGGAGGCTTTCTTT	CASSYSRAQEAFF
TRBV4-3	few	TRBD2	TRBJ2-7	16	TGCGCCAGCAGCCAAAGTCCGTCGGGAGGGTTTTACGAGCAGTACTTC	CASSQSPSGGFYEQYF
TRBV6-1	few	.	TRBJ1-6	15	TGTGCCAGCAGCCCTGCGGACGGACGAAATTCACCCCTCCACTTT	CASSPADGRNSPLHF
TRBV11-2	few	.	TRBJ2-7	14	TGTGCCAGCAGCTCAGGGAGGACCTACTACGAGCAGTACTTC	CASSSGRTYYEQYF
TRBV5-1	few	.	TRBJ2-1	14	TGCGCCAGCAGCCGGGACCCAGGGGCGGTTGAGCAGTTCTTC	CASSRDPGAVEQFF
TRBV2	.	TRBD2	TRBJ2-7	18	TGTGCCAGCAGCCTAAGACTAGCGGGAGGGCCTTACCCCTACGAGCAGTACTTC	CASSLRLAGGPYPYEQYF
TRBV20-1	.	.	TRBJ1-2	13	TGCAGTGCTAGTTTAGGGCAGTCTCGTGGCTACACCTTC	CSASLGQSRGYTF
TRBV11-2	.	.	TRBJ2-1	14	TGTGCCAGCAGCTTAGATCGAAAGCAGCACGAGCAGTTCTTC	CASSLDRKQHEQFF
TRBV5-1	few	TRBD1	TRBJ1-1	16	TGCGCCAGCAGCTCGGAGGGGGACAGGGGGAACACTGAAGCTTTCTTT	CASSSEGDRGNTEAFF
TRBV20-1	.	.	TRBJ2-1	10	TGCAGTGCTCCAGTTGTTGAGCAGTTCTTC	CSAPVVEQFF
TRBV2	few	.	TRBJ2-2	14	TGTGCCACGAAGGACAGCTTCAACACCGGGGAGCTGTTTTTT	CATKDSFNTGELFF
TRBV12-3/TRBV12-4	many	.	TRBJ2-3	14	TGTGCCAGCAGTTTAGCCGGGGTTTTGGATACGCAGTATTTT	CASSLAGVLDTQYF
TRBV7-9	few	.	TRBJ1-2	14	TGTGCCAGCACCCCTTCCGGGGGAATCAATGGCTACACCTTC	CASTPSGGINGYTF
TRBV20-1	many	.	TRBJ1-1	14	TGCAGTGCCGGGGCCCCGGCCATGAACACTGAAGCTTTCTTT	CSAGAPAMNTEAFF
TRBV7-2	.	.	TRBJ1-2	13	TGTGCCAGCAGCACTAAAACAGCCTATGGCTACACCTTC	CASSTKTAYGYTF
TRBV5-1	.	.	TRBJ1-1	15	TGCGCCAGCAGCTTGGAAAGTGGTACGAACACTGAAGCTTTCTTT	CASSLESGTNTEAFF
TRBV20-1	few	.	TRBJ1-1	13	TGCAGTGCTAGAAGTGGAACGAACACTGAAGCTTTCTTT	CSARSGTNTEAFF
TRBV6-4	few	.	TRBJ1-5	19	TGTGCCAGCAGTGACGTATCTGGCCATGAAGGGGTTTTTAATCAGCCCCAGCATTTT	CASSDVSGHEGVFNQPQHF
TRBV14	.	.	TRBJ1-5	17	TGTGCCAGCAGCCAAGAGGACAATAAGTTTAGCAATCAGCCCCAGCATTTT	CASSQEDNKFSNQPQHF
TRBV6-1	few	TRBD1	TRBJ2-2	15	TGTGCCAGCAGGGGACAGGGGGCTGGCACCGGGGAGCTGTTTTTT	CASRGQGAGTGELFF
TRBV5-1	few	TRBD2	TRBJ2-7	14	TGCGCCAGCTCAGCGGGAGGGCCAGTTTACGAGCAGTACTTC	CASSAGGPVYEQYF
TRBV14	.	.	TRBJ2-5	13	TGTGCCAGCAGCCAAGCGGGGAAAGAGACCCAGTACTTC	CASSQAGKETQYF
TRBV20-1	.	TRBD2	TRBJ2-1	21	TGCAGTGTTTCCTCGCCCCCGGACAGATTTAATACGGCGGGAGGGGACAATGAGCAGTTCTTC	CSVSSPPDRFNTAGGDNEQFF
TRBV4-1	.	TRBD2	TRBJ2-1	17	TGTGCCAGCAGCCAAGACCCTAGCGGGGGGCACCTCAATGAGCAGTTCTTC	CASSQDPSGGHLNEQFF
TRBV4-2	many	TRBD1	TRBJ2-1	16	TGTGCCAGCAGCCAACCGGACAGGTACTCCTACAATGAGCAGTTCTTC	CASSQPDRYSYNEQFF
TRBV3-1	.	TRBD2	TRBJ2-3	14	TGTGCCTGCTCGAGCGGGATTAGCACAGATACGCAGTATTTT	CACSSGISTDTQYF
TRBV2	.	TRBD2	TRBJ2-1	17	TGTGCCAGCAGTCCACGCACTAGCGGGGCTCCCTACAATGAGCAGTTCTTC	CASSPRTSGAPYNEQFF
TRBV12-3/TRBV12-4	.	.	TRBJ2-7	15	TGTGCCAGCAGTCCTGGGAGGGGGCCAACCTACGAGCAGTACTTC	CASSPGRGPTYEQYF
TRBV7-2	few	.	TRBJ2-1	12	TGTGCCAGCTCCGAAGACGGCAATGAGCAGTTCTTC	CASSEDGNEQFF
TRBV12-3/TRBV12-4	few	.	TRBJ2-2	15	TGTGCCAGCACCTGGGGCAGCGCGAACACCGGGGAGCTGTTTTTT	CASTWGSANTGELFF
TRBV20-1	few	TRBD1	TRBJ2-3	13	TGCAGTGCTAGGCTGACAGGGGCAGATACGCAGTATTTT	CSARLTGADTQYF